This T cell receptor (beta chain) was identified during a study of PD-1 and CTLA-4 blockade in melanoma. The sample holds a few counts of this clone. Sequencing used immunoSEQ multiplex PCR; TCRdb keeps in-frame clones, though not all of them. The sample holds about 16,000 clones, approximately 70% seen once. Trimming removed 7 bases from V and 3 bases from J, with 15 bases in between. There are 14 residues in the CDR3. From germline, CDR1 is LGHNT and CDR2 FRNRAP. The chain has TRBV12-5 and TRBJ1-2; unclear D gene. The source of this sequence is a human donor with melanoma. The starting material was CD8+ T cells from peripheral blood, obtained from a patient given anti-PD-1 treatment. The CDR3 here is CASAREGPYYGYTF. CDR3 DNA: TGTGCTAGTGCCCGGGAGGGCCCTTACTATGGCTACACCTTC.